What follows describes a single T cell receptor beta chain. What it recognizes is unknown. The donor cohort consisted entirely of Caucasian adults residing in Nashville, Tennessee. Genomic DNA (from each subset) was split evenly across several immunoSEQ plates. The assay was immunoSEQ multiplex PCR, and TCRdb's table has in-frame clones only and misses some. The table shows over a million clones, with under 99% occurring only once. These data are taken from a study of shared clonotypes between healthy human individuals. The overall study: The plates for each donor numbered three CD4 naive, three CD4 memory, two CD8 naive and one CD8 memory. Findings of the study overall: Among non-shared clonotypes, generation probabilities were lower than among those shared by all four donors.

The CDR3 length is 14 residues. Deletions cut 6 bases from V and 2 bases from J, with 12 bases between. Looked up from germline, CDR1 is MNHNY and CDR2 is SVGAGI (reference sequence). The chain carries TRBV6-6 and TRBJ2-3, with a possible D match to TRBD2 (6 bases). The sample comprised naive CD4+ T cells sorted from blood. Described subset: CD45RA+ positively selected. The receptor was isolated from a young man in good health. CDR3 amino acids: CASRPGDYTDTQYF. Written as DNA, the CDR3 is TGTGCCAGCAGACCGGGGGATTACACAGATACGCAGTATTTT.